The present TCR beta chain was sequenced within a study of shared clonotypes between healthy human individuals. For the study at large: CD4 naive and memory got three plates each, CD8 naive two, CD8 memory one. Whole-study findings and limits: Estimated clonotype richness was generally higher in naive than memory subsets.

Assay execution proceeded at the deep level. Profiling relied on immunoSEQ multiplex PCR, and the TCRdb table lists in-frame clones only, not all of them. Among millions of clones listed, roughly 96% were seen once. Germline loops: CDR1 SGHKS, CDR2 YYEKEE (reference sequence). This CDR3 spans 14 amino acids. Deletions cut 0 bases from V and 0 bases from J, with 6 bases between. This clone was seen just once. Its antigen is as yet unknown. Healthy HIV-negative adults with no recent acute infections or vaccinations were recruited as donors. The chain joins TRBV5-5 to TRBJ1-1; D possibly corresponds to TRBD1 (5 bases). This TCR came from a man aged 18 to 29 in good health. The material sequenced was naive CD4+ T cells sorted from blood. This sample's subset: CD45RA+ positively selected. The CDR3 bases are TGTGCCAGCAGCTTGGGGGGCATGAACACTGAAGCTTTCTTT. Protein sequence: CASSLGGMNTEAFF.